Included here is one T cell receptor (beta chain) sequence, with context. Its antigen remains undetermined. Per-nucleotide qualities are absent, and no much larger clonotype sits a single base away. The CDR1 and CDR2 encoded by the germline V gene (reference sequence) are SEHNR and FQNEAQ. The CDR3, cysteine through phenylalanine, is 13 amino acids long. CDR3 DNA only is kept here, 39 bases in frame from base 1. The germline ends are 7 bases apart after V is trimmed by 4 bases and J by 2 bases. The sample comes from a study of cytomegalovirus exposure and HLA in healthy donors (TCRdb year 2017). For the wider study: In an earlier analysis of approximately 500 of the donors, approximately 300 Gb of sequence data and 100 million or so unique TCR beta sequences from 180 million or so T cells were reported. Roughly 300 gigabases of sequencing data and approximately 85 million unique TCR sequences were included in an early release covering several hundred HLA-typed donors. The genetic ancestry cluster associated with self-reported Caucasian donors included roughly four fifths of the approximately 410 genotyped donors. The study aimed to test whether cataloging public T cell receptors could reveal signatures of past pathogen exposure. The study profiled the T cell repertoires of under 700 subjects by immunosequencing and related them to cytomegalovirus serostatus. In addition to the first cohort of about 650 subjects, a separate validation cohort of some 120 different subjects was used. The study combined high-throughput TCR immunosequencing, statistical association of individual TCRs with disease status, and machine learning to predict cytomegalovirus infection status. In a later analysis, previously published TCR beta repertoires from fewer than 750 donors were re-analyzed and high-resolution HLA genotyping was added so that TCR occurrence patterns could be studied. The later analysis used no new phenotypic data to find candidate immune exposures, relying instead on TCR beta sequences and their occurrence across donors. In an earlier analysis of 587 of the donors, high-throughput TCR beta sequencing was used to judge whether each TCR beta V gene segment behaved as functional or pseudogenic. Donor age, sex, ethnicity and CMV serostatus were compiled together with the repertoire data. In a later genetic analysis, genome-wide SNP genotypes for about 65% of the roughly 700 donors were used, and that subset was treated as a discovery cohort. All discovery cohort repertoires had been generated on a single sequencing platform. Both class I and class II loci were covered by HLA typing, at four-digit resolution. Typing coverage differed by locus: A, B, C, DRB1 and DQB1 were typed in roughly 620-630 donors, DQA1 in about 500, DPA1 in approximately 600, and DPB1 in 400 to 490. A handful of DR-DQ haplotypes were handled as single units for association and clustering because linkage in the cohort was strong. Among 300 to 450 genotyped donors of the cohort, an average of approximately 240,000 unique TCR beta nucleotide sequences were sequenced per donor, around 18% of them non-productive. The research as a whole found: Assigning TCR associations to individual alleles was difficult when HLA alleles, especially DR and DQ, strongly co-occurred. Most TCR sequences were seen in very few donors, while some public TCRs were found in many individuals. Linkage disequilibrium might explain the correlated functional status among segregating V segments, but an unknown experimental factor could not be ruled out. Roughly uniform sequencing depth across donors was assumed in presence/absence analyses, although this assumption may not hold. An association between a missense DCLRE1C variant and V-gene and J-gene trimming of TCR beta chains was found in a later genetic analysis and replicated in an independent cohort. A further reported finding was that TCR beta sequences accurately predicted the HLA-A and HLA-B alleles for most subjects in the first cohort. The study gave a list of 150 to 200 TCR beta chains associated with cytomegalovirus. In an earlier analysis of fewer than 700 of the donors, most TCR beta V segments appeared in productive rearrangements about 90% or about 30% of the time, broadly matching IMGT annotations. In a later analysis, HLA-associated TCR beta chains were found to be more clonally expanded and to have lower generation probabilities than equally common non-associated chains. Specific HLA alleles were associated with over 15,000 TCR beta sequences at a false discovery rate of 0.05 in a later analysis. A cluster of highly shared sequence variants was judged likely to be a technical artifact of the sequencing pipeline. The cohort was sequenced for TCR beta chains only, and without alpha or paired-chain data the features that could be detected were limited. Compared with the roughly 600-donor mean, donors in an Asian-associated ancestry cluster had fewer N-insertions in productive TCRs, according to a later genetic analysis. The 87-base-pair reads could not distinguish some IMGT-functional V segments, including TRBV6-2 and TRBV6-3, so those segments were excluded. The authors suggested that the approach could potentially be generalized to other disease states and immunological phenotypes. According to a later analysis, parvovirus B19, influenza, CMV and Epstein-Barr virus appeared linked to several top co-occurrence clusters. In a later analysis, the rate of TCR association differed among HLA loci, with DRB1 alleles having the most associated TCRs and HLA-C alleles having the fewest. According to a later analysis, most CMV-associated TCR beta chains appeared to be HLA-restricted, and the HLA associations seemed to be driven largely by CMV exposure. For the cohort, immune exposure information was limited to CMV serostatus. Because HLA typing was unavailable for some donors at each locus, only the typed subset was used in association tests. The classifier was reported to diagnose cytomegalovirus status with high specificity and sensitivity in both the original cohort and the validation cohort. The earlier analysis of some 560 of the donors excluded some 16 rarely observed V segments, including chromosome 9 orphons, because counts were too low. A few of the identified cytomegalovirus-associated TCR beta chains were confirmed in vitro to be specific for cytomegalovirus antigens.

The cohort comprised some 700 healthy bone marrow donors. At the time of sampling, every cohort member was nominally healthy, though immune exposures that went unrecorded were likely present. The donor tested CMV seronegative, placing the donor among the 350 to 400 seronegative members of the cohort. Each donor provided a peripheral blood sample, and peripheral blood mononuclear cells were used for TCR beta sequencing. Genomic DNA was extracted from the blood cell samples with the Qiagen DNeasy Blood Extraction Kit. Libraries were built with the immunoSEQ multiplex PCR assay. For the multiplex PCR, a mixture combining 60 forward primers for TCR Vbeta segments and 13 reverse primers for TCR Jbeta segments was used. A multiplex PCR assay on genomic DNA amplified the CDR3 region of rearranged TCR beta genes. The amplified TCR beta libraries were sequenced on the Illumina HiSeq System as 87-base-pair reads. Turning to the authors' computational methods: In a later analysis, 70 million to 95 million unique TCR beta chains were counted across the approximately 640 repertoires, and around 10 million of these chains were shared by at least two donors. To remove PCR and sequencing errors, raw reads were error-corrected and collapsed into unique sequences using a nearest-neighbor algorithm that merged closely related sequences. CDR3 sequences were aligned to IMGT reference sequences to assign V, D and J gene segments. Each retained sequence needed at least a six-nucleotide match to both a V gene segment and a J gene segment. A rearrangement counted as productive if the CDR3 had no stop codons and remained in frame with V and J, and every other rearrangement counted as non-productive. CDR3 was defined according to IMGT convention as the region running from the second conserved V-encoded cysteine to the conserved J-encoded phenylalanine. The earlier analysis of 550 to 650 of the donors excluded any sequence lacking an unambiguous match to a single V gene segment. In an earlier analysis of approximately 500 of the donors, a V segment was called functional when productive rearrangements were above 56.7%, and segregating when the standard deviation between donors exceeded 5%. A statistical classification framework was built for diagnosing cytomegalovirus status from the catalog of TCR beta chain sequences. In a later analysis, V and J genes were assigned by comparing TCR nucleotide sequences against IMGT/GENE-DB human TR gene sequences. In a later analysis, CDR3 sequences and most-parsimonious VDJ recombination scenarios were assigned using the TCRdist pipeline. In a later analysis, every TCR beta chain was defined by the combination of its CDR3 amino acid sequence and its V-gene family, and reads without a unique V-gene family were dropped. In a later analysis, nearly 600 highly shared, low-generation-probability nucleotide sequences were removed to address suspected cross-contamination and a sequencing artifact. In a later analysis, a clonal expansion index was calculated for each public chain from normalized within-repertoire ranks of inferred template counts. A later analysis computed generation probabilities with a VDJ recombination model fitted to out-of-frame rearrangements, and checked the results against IGoR. Hypergeometric tests were used in a later analysis to score TCR-TCR, TCR-HLA and TCR-CMV co-occurrence, with a repertoire-size bias correction applied to the TCR pairs. False discovery rates were estimated in a later analysis by permuting HLA or CMV assignments 20 times. A later analysis grouped co-occurring TCRs with DBSCAN, adding TCRdist sequence similarity when clustering within HLA-allele-positive subsets. Repertoires with fewer than 30,000 or more than 120,000 public chains, plus five repertoires with anomalous nucleotide sharing, were excluded from co-occurrence clustering. TCRdb re-hosts the immuneACCESS table, in-frame sequences only. Its copies lack some clones; in the studies checked, an unresolved V gene accounts for under half of them, and the cause for the rest is not known. V, J and clone size were drawn from that table, and D and trimming were deduced from the DNA. Across this sample there are 200,000 to 250,000 clones, with roughly 80% seen only once. The ten largest account for approximately 1.5% of the sample.

The source of this sequence is a middle-aged man in good health and CMV-seronegative. The source material was PBMCs. The sequence joins TRBV7-9 to TRBJ2-3; the D gene is not confidently resolved. This receptor carries the CDR3 CASSSRYTDTQYF. The bases are TGTGCCAGCAGCTCCCGGTACACAGATACGCAGTATTTT.